The present T cell receptor beta chain was sequenced within a study of blood T cell repertoires in COVID-19 (dated by TCRdb to about 2020). With respect to the entire study: Samples from collaborators originated in the United States, Italy and Spain and spanned both the acute and convalescent phases of COVID-19. The material from the prospective study consisted of cDNA or gDNA derived from T cells, B-cell-depleted T cells, or PBMCs. Deeply sampled blood TCRbeta repertoires from subjects exposed to, actively infected with, or recovered from COVID-19 were included in the dataset. A freely available public database, intended as a resource for researchers studying the immune response to SARS-CoV-2, is where the repertoires were released. Samples came from the ongoing ImmuneRACE study (first 160 participants) plus 1,254 subjects from 6 global collaborators. A de-identified subject ID, COVID-19 status, age in years and sex were almost always included in the sample metadata. Where available, HLA class I and class II types were taken from metadata supplied by the sample provider and were not determined by assay-based typing. What the work shows at the level of the full study, not this receptor alone: How much clinical and demographic metadata was included differed by source and by participant, and the metadata was provided uncurated.

The cysteine opens and the phenylalanine closes a CDR3 of 16 amino acids. CDR3 DNA is the only sequence kept; it has 48 bases, read in frame from the first base. The CDR1 and CDR2 encoded by the germline V gene (reference sequence) are LGHDT and YNNKEL. At the junction V is shortened by 5 bases and J by 7 bases; bases outside the gene matches: 13. Samples from volunteer blood donors who had recovered from COVID-19 were contributed by a second Seattle source. Whole blood was collected in K2EDTA tubes by collaborating institutions according to the institutions' own protocols. Collaborator samples were shipped for TCRbeta analysis as frozen whole blood, isolated PBMCs, or DNA extracted from either sample type. About this clone: Its antigen is not yet known. Base qualities are not at hand, and no much larger clone is one base apart.

TCRbeta CDR3 regions were amplified from genomic DNA using the immunoSEQ Assay, a bias-controlled multiplex PCR. The original methods were these. Within the assay, amplification of reference gene primers was used to estimate how many nucleated cells each sample contained. To quantify the absolute abundance of each unique TCRbeta CDR3 rearrangement, sequence reads were collapsed and filtered. Productive Simpson clonality was computed per sample as the square root of Simpson's diversity index over productive rearrangements. Held by TCRdb, this immuneACCESS table contains in-frame sequences only and omits some clones. Under half of the omission traces to an unresolved V gene where checked; the cause of the rest is unknown. The D gene and trimming were derived from the DNA, and the V and J assignments and clone size from that table. In this sample the table shows some 290,000 clones, 75% to 90% of which occur a single time. The top ten clonotypes cover 2.2% of the sample.

Sequences were obtained from peripheral blood. The chain employs TRBV3-1 (or the pseudogene TRBV3-2) and TRBJ2-3; TRBD2 aligns with 9 central bases. This clonotype was obtained from a woman aged 45 to 65 who had recovered from COVID-19. CDR3 loop: CASSFEPAGGMHTQYF. The sequence in DNA is TGTGCCAGCAGCTTCGAGCCGGCGGGGGGGATGCATACGCAGTATTTT.